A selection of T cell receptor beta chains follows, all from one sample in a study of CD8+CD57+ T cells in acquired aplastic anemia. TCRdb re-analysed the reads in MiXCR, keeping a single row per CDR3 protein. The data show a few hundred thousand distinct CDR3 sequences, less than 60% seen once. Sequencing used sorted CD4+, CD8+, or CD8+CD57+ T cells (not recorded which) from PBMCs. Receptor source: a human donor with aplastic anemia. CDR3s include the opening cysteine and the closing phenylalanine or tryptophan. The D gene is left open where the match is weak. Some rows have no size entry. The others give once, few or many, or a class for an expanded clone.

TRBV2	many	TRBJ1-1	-	TGTGCCAGCAGTGACAGGGGTCATACTGAAGCTTTCTTT	CASSDRGHTEAFF
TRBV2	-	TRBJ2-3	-	TGTGCCAGCAGTGCTGCCTCATCAGCCACGCAGTATTTT	CASSAASSATQYF
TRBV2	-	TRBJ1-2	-	TGTGCCACCAGGGTGCTTGGCTACACCTTC	CATRVLGYTF
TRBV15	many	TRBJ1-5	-	TGTGCCACCAGCAGAGATCGGGGGGAGGGTAGTCAGCCCCAGCATTTT	CATSRDRGEGSQPQHF
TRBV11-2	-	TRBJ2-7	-	TGTGCCAAGCTCAACTACGAGCAGTACTTC	CAKLNYEQYF
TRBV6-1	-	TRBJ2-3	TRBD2	TGTGCCAGCAGTGAAAGTCGGGGGGCGGGGGGTACGCAGTATTTT	CASSESRGAGGTQYF
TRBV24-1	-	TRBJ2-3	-	TGTGCCAGCACCCCCCATTGGGCAGGCGGCACAGATACGCAGTATTTT	CASTPHWAGGTDTQYF
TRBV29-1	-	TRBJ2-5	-	TGCAGCGTTGAGGTTAGGGGTTTAGCCAGAGAGACCCAGTACTTC	CSVEVRGLARETQYF
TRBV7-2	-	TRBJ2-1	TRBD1	TGTGCCAGCAGCTCGACAGGGGACAATCCCCAATATGAGCAGTTCTTC	CASSSTGDNPQYEQFF
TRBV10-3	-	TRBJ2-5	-	TGTGCCAGCGGCACCGGGGAGCTCCAAGAGACCCAGTACTTC	CASGTGELQETQYF
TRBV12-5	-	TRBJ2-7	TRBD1	TGTGCTAGTGGGGATGGACAGGGCCGCGAGCAGTACTTC	CASGDGQGREQYF
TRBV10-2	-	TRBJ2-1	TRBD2	TGCGCCAGCATCCGGGAGCGGGGGAATTACAATGAGCAGTTCTTC	CASIRERGNYNEQFF
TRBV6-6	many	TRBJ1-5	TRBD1	TGTGCCAGCAGTCCCGGGACAGGCTATAGCAATCAGCCCCAGCATTTT	CASSPGTGYSNQPQHF
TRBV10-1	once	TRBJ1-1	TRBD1	TGCGCCACCTTGGAGCCGGACAGGGCAGAGGGCACTGAAGCTTTCTTT	CATLEPDRAEGTEAFF
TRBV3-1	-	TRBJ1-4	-	TGTGCCAGCAGCCAATTCGAATTCCTGGAAGGAAAACTGTTTTTT	CASSQFEFLEGKLFF
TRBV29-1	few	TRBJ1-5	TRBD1	TGCAGCGTTGGGACAGGGGTAAACAATCAGCCCCAGCATTTT	CSVGTGVNNQPQHF
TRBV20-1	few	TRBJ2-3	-	TGCAGTGCTAGAGATACGCAGTATTTT	CSARDTQYF
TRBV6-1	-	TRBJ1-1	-	TGTGCCAGCAGTGACCCTACCCTAACGGGAAGGGGAGGTGACACTGAAGCTCTCTTT	CASSDPTLTGRGGDTEALF
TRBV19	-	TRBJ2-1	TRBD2	TGTGCCAGTAGTATAGGCGGGAGGACCCCCTACAATGAGCAGTTCTTC	CASSIGGRTPYNEQFF
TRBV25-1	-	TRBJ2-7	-	TGCGCCAGCAGCCAAGATAGACAGCCCTACGAGCAGTACTTC	CASSQDRQPYEQYF
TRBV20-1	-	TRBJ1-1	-	TGCAGTGCTAGGAAAGACCCTCGGGGCACTGAAGCTTTCTTT	CSARKDPRGTEAFF
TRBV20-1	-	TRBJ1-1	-	TGCAGTGCCCCGACAGGCTCTAACACTGAAGCTTTCTTT	CSAPTGSNTEAFF
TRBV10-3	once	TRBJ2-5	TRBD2	TGTGCCATCAGTCTGTCCGGGACTAGCGGGGGCCAAAACCAAGAGACCCAGTACTTC	CAISLSGTSGGQNQETQYF
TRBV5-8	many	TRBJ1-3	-	TGTGCCAGCAGCTTCCCAGGCTCTGGAAACACCATATATTTT	CASSFPGSGNTIYF
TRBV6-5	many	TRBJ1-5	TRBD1	TGTGCCAGCAGTTCGCAGGGGGCGATTTTGGATCAGCCCCAGCATTTT	CASSSQGAILDQPQHF
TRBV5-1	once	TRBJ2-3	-	TGCGCCAGCAGCTTGAATGAGGGGAGCACAGATACGCAGTACTTT	CASSLNEGSTDTQYF
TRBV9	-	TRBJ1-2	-	TGTGCCAGCAGCTGGGACCCCGGGAGCTATGGCTACACCTTC	CASSWDPGSYGYTF
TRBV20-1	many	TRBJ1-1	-	TGCAGTGCCCCGGGGGAAACGGGCACTGAAGCTTTCTTT	CSAPGETGTEAFF
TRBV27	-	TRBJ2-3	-	TGTGCCAGCAGTCGGTCCGAGCAAGATACGCAGTATTTT	CASSRSEQDTQYF
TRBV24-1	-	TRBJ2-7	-	TGTGCCACCGGCGGCACAGAATCCTACGAGCAGTACTTC	CATGGTESYEQYF
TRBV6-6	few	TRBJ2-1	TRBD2	TGTGCCAGCAGCCCCCGGGGGGGCGGGAACAATGAGCAGTTCTTC	CASSPRGGGNNEQFF
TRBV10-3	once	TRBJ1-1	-	TGTGCCATCAGTGACAGGGTTGGGAACACTGAAGCTTTCTTT	CAISDRVGNTEAFF
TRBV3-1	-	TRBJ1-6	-	TGTGCCAGCAGCCAACGAGGGGGTAAAAGTGGTTCACCCCTCCACTTT	CASSQRGGKSGSPLHF
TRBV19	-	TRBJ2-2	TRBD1	TGTGCCAGTAGTGCCGGGACAGGGGCGAGTGGTTCGCTGTTTTTT	CASSAGTGASGSLFF
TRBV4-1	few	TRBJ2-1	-	TGCGCCAGCAGCCAGCCGGGGGTCAGAGCCGTTAATGAGCAGTTCTTC	CASSQPGVRAVNEQFF